This T cell receptor (beta chain) emerged from a study of T cells in Graves' hyperthyroidism and ophthalmopathy. Study findings and constraints: The model identified upcoming ophthalmopathy a median about six months ahead of onset.

Newly diagnosed patients aged 18 to 65 had hyperthyroidism of under 2 months' duration. This clonotype was picked up one time. What it binds is not known. Amplification of TCR beta CDR3 regions used RNA as the template. The HTBI primer set drove a first-round RT-PCR of the TCR CDR3. MiXCR, applied by TCRdb to the multiplex PCR reads, yields one record per CDR3 protein. Of fewer than 350,000 distinct CDR3 sequences in the sample, under 25% were seen once. The V gene end was trimmed by 1 base and the J gene end by 7 bases; junction bases not matched to a gene: 12. The germline CDR1 and CDR2 sequences are MGHRA and YSYEKL. CDR3 length equals 17 residues.

This clonotype was sampled from a woman aged 45-65 years with Graves' hyperthyroidism. Sequenced input: blood. The rearrangement joins TRBV4-1 to TRBJ2-1, with 8 nucleotides matching TRBD1. CDR3 region: CASSQVQDREFRNEQFF. In DNA form, the CDR3 reads TGCGCCAGCAGCCAAGTTCAGGACAGGGAATTTAGGAATGAGCAGTTCTTC.